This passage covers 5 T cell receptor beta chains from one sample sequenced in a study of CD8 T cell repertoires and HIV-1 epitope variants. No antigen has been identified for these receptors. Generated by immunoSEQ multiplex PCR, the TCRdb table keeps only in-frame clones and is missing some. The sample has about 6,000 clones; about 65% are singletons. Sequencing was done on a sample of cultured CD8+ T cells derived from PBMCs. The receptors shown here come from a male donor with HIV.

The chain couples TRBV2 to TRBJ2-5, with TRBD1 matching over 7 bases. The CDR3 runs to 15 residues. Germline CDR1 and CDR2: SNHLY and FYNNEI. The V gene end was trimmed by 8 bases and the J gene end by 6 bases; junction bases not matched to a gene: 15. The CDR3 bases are TGTGCCAGCCGGCCGCTGTTAGGGGGCGTCAAGACCCAGTACTTC. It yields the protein CASRPLLGGVKTQYF.

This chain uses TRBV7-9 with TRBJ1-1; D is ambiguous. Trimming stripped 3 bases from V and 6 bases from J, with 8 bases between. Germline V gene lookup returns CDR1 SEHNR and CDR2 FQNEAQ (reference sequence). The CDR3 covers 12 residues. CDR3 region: CASSLGNPEAFF. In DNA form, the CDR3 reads TGTGCCAGCAGCTTGGGTAACCCTGAAGCTTTCTTT.

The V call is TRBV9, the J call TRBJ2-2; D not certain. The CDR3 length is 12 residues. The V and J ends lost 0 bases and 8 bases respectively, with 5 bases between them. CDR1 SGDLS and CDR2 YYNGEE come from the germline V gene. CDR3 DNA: TGTGCCAGCAGCGTAGGGGGAGGGGAGCTGTTTTTT. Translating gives CASSVGGGELFF.

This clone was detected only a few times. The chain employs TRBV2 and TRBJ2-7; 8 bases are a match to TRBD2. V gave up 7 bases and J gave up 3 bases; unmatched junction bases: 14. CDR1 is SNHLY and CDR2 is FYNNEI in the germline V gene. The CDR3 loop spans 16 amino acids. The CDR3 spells CASMGQAWTSSYEQYF. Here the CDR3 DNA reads TGTGCCAGCATGGGTCAGGCTTGGACTAGCAGCTACGAGCAGTACTTC.

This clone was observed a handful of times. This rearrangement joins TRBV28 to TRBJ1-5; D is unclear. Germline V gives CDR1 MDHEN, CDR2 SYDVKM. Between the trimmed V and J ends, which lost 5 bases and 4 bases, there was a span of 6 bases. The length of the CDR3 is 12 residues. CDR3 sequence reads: CASSVRNQPQHF. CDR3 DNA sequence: TGTGCCAGCAGTGTTAGGAATCAGCCCCAGCATTTT.